The T cell receptor (beta chain) described here comes from a study of blood T cell repertoires in COVID-19. Study processing details: Estimated nucleated cell counts came from reference gene primer amplification. The method was immunoSEQ multiplex PCR; TCRdb's version includes in-frame clones alone and lacks a portion of them. V and J calls and clone size are as listed in that table; D and trimming were resolved from the DNA. Of 240,000 or so clones in the sample, about 88% were seen once. Germline V lookup: CDR1 SGHRS, CDR2 YFSETQ. The V gene lost 5 bases and the J gene lost 0 bases, with 8 bases spanning the gap. This CDR3 comprises 13 residues.

This sequence was found in a woman between 65 and 79 years old with active or convalescent COVID-19. The rearrangement joins TRBV5-1 to TRBJ1-1; D uncertain. The sequencing sample was made of peripheral blood. The chain's CDR3 is CASSGNLNTEAFF. The CDR3 nucleotides read TGCGCCAGCAGTGGTAACTTGAACACTGAAGCTTTCTTT.